These T cell receptor beta chains were read from a single sample in a study of blood T cell repertoires in COVID-19. The method was immunoSEQ multiplex PCR; TCRdb's version includes in-frame clones alone and lacks a portion of them. The repertoire holds some 62,000 clones, with under 80% as singletons. What was sequenced was peripheral blood. These receptors all come from a man aged 55-75 years with acute or convalescent COVID-19. CDR3s include the opening cysteine and the closing phenylalanine or tryptophan. D genes are given only for firm matches. Size is omitted from some rows. Given values are once, few, many or a class for expanded clones.

J	V	size	D	DNA	CDR3
TRBJ2-3	TRBV18	few	-	TGTGCCAGCTCCCGAATCGAGAGCCCCACAGATACGCAGTATTTT	CASSRIESPTDTQYF
TRBJ2-7	TRBV10-3	-	TRBD1	TGTGCCATCAGTGTGTACAGGGGGTACGAGCAGTACTTC	CAISVYRGYEQYF
TRBJ2-7	TRBV5-1	-	-	TGCGCCAGCAGCTTGCCAGGGGACTACGAGCAGTACTTC	CASSLPGDYEQYF
TRBJ2-1	TRBV29-1	-	TRBD2	TGCAGCGTTGGGAGGGCTAGCGGGAGAATGGAGCAGTTCTTC	CSVGRASGRMEQFF
TRBJ2-7	TRBV5-1	-	TRBD2	TGCGCCAGCAGTTTTAATAGCGGGAGCGTGGACTTC	CASSFNSGSVDF
TRBJ1-2	TRBV7-9	once	-	TGTGCCAGCAGCTTAGTTCGGGATGGCTACACCTTC	CASSLVRDGYTF
TRBJ1-5	TRBV27	once	TRBD1	TGTGCCAGCAGTTTAGACAGGGAACAGCCCCAGCATTTT	CASSLDREQPQHF
TRBJ2-5	TRBV19	-	TRBD1	TGTGCCAGTAGTGGGACAGGGAACCGAGAGACCCAGTACTTC	CASSGTGNRETQYF
TRBJ2-7	TRBV7-9	-	-	TGTGCCAGCAGCCTTTCTTCCTACGAGCAGTACTTC	CASSLSSYEQYF
TRBJ2-7	TRBV18	-	-	TGTGCCAGCTCACCCGACAGCCTTTACGAGCAGTACTTC	CASSPDSLYEQYF
TRBJ2-7	TRBV28	once	TRBD2	TGTGCCAGTACCACTAGCGGGAGGCGCGAGCAGTACTTC	CASTTSGRREQYF
TRBJ1-1	TRBV5-4	once	TRBD1	TGTGCCAGCAGCCAGCGGACAGGGGTGAACACTGAAGCTTTCTTT	CASSQRTGVNTEAFF
TRBJ2-1	TRBV10-2	-	TRBD2	TGCGCCAGCAGCAAACTAGCGGGAGTGGGGAATGAGCAGTTCTTC	CASSKLAGVGNEQFF
TRBJ1-2	TRBV30	-	-	TGTGCCTGGGACCCAGGGTATGGCTACACCTTC	CAWDPGYGYTF
TRBJ2-7	TRBV5-1	-	TRBD1	TGCGCCAGCAGCACCGGGGACAGGCCCTACGAGCAGTACTTC	CASSTGDRPYEQYF
TRBJ2-3	TRBV5-6	few	TRBD2	TGTGCCAGCAGCTCCGGGACTAGCGGGATGGGTTTCACAGATACGCAGTATTTT	CASSSGTSGMGFTDTQYF
TRBJ1-3	TRBV11-3	-	TRBD1	TGTGCCAGCAGCCGGGACAGCAACTCCGGAAACACCATATATTTT	CASSRDSNSGNTIYF
TRBJ1-5	TRBV19	-	-	TGTGCCAGTAGTAGTCTGGTCGGACAGAATCAGCCCCAGCATTTT	CASSSLVGQNQPQHF
TRBJ1-4	TRBV2	-	-	TGTGCCAGCGCGAGAAGCTGGGAAAAACTGTTTTTT	CASARSWEKLFF
TRBJ2-3	TRBV28	-	TRBD1	TGTGCCAGCAGTTTATCGGCTTCTTACAGGGGGACGCAGTATTTT	CASSLSASYRGTQYF
TRBJ2-3	TRBV5-1	-	-	TGCGCCAGCAGCTTGCGGCAGGGGACAGATACGCAGTATTTT	CASSLRQGTDTQYF
TRBJ1-1	TRBV24-1	once	TRBD1	TGTGCCACCAGTCCGGGGACAGTAGGAAGGACTGAAGCTTTCTTT	CATSPGTVGRTEAFF
TRBJ2-2	TRBV18	-	-	TGTGCCAGCTCACCGTCCAGGGGAAGGCCCGGGGAGCTGTTTTTT	CASSPSRGRPGELFF
TRBJ1-1	TRBV5-6	-	-	TGTGCCAGCAGCTTTCCCCATGGGCAGGGGAACACTGAAGCTTTCTTT	CASSFPHGQGNTEAFF
TRBJ1-1	TRBV7-8	-	-	TGTGCCAGCAGCACAGGGACACTTGAAGCTTTCTTT	CASSTGTLEAFF
TRBJ2-1	TRBV7-2	-	TRBD1	TGTGCCAGCAGCTTAGACAGGGGCTACAATGAGCAGTTCTTC	CASSLDRGYNEQFF
TRBJ2-5	TRBV10-3	-	TRBD1	TGTGCCATCAGTGGAGGGACAGGGAGGAAAGAGACCCAGTACTTC	CAISGGTGRKETQYF
TRBJ2-3	TRBV7-2	few	-	TGTGCCAGCAGCTTAGTGCCGCGGAGCACAGATACGCAGTATTTT	CASSLVPRSTDTQYF
TRBJ2-3	TRBV5-1	-	TRBD2	TGCGCCAGCAAGGAACTAGCGGGGGGCCGGAATCCAGATACGCAGTATTTT	CASKELAGGRNPDTQYF
TRBJ2-3	TRBV25-1	-	TRBD2	TGTGCCAGCAGTGGGGGGACTAGCGGGAGACCAGATACGCAGTATTTT	CASSGGTSGRPDTQYF
TRBJ1-5	TRBV2	-	TRBD1	TGTGCCAGCAGTGTCGGGACAGGAGGTCAGCCCCAGCATTTT	CASSVGTGGQPQHF
TRBJ1-4	TRBV7-8	-	TRBD1	TGTGCCAGCAGCTTTCAGAACAGGGGGGAAAAACTGTTTTTT	CASSFQNRGEKLFF
TRBJ1-2	TRBV9	once	TRBD1	TGTGCCAGCAGCGGAGGACAGGGGAATGGCTACACCTTC	CASSGGQGNGYTF
TRBJ2-2	TRBV4-2	-	TRBD2	TGTGCCAGCAGCCAATCCCCGGGAGGAAGCCCGCCTATTACCGGGGAGCTGTTTTTT	CASSQSPGGSPPITGELFF
TRBJ1-6	TRBV10-3	-	TRBD1	TGTGCCATCAGCGCGGACAGGGCTAATTCACCCCTCCACTTT	CAISADRANSPLHF
TRBJ2-1	TRBV6-5	-	TRBD2	TGTGCCAGCAGTACCCCAGCGGGGCCCCGTGTTGAGCAGTTCTTC	CASSTPAGPRVEQFF
TRBJ1-1	TRBV28	-	TRBD1	TGTGCCAGCAGTTTCCAGGGGGCGCGGACTGAAGCTTTCTTT	CASSFQGARTEAFF
TRBJ2-1	TRBV6-4	-	TRBD2	TGTGCCAGCAGCCCGACTAGCGGGACGAACAATGAGCAGTTCTTC	CASSPTSGTNNEQFF
TRBJ2-2	TRBV12-5	-	TRBD2	TGTGCTAGTGGTTTGGTACAACTAGCGGGAGGAACCGGGGAGCTGTTTTTT	CASGLVQLAGGTGELFF
TRBJ2-7	TRBV2	-	-	TGTGCCAGCAGGTCGGGTCGACTACTCGACGAGCAGTACTTC	CASRSGRLLDEQYF
TRBJ2-5	TRBV30	-	-	TGTGCCTGGAGTGGCAGTTCGCAAGAGACCCAGTACTTC	CAWSGSSQETQYF
TRBJ2-3	TRBV30	-	-	TGTGCCTGGAGCGCCCTGCACGGGTTTCTCACAGATACGCAGTATTTT	CAWSALHGFLTDTQYF
TRBJ2-7	TRBV20-1	once	TRBD2	TGCAGTGCTAGTGGACTAGGATTCTCCTACGAGCAGTACTTC	CSASGLGFSYEQYF
TRBJ1-2	TRBV19	-	-	TGTGCCAGTAGTGAGGGCGCTAACTATGGCTACACCTTC	CASSEGANYGYTF